The subject of this entry is one TCR beta chain. Repertoires were generated with immunoSEQ multiplex PCR, while TCRdb's copy carries only in-frame clones and drops some. Among tens of thousands of clones, more than 75% were seen once, and the ten largest hold more than 3%. This sample was taken from a study of PD-L1 blockade in urothelial cancer. The overall study: Patients initiated atezolizumab in about 2014 at 1,200 mg intravenously every 3 weeks. Blood gave a median 141,255 T cells.

Anywhere from 1 to 8 samples came from each patient, spanning pretreatment and on-treatment. The specimen comprised PBMCs, sampled around atezolizumab (anti-PD-L1) treatment. The TCR comes from an older man with urothelial cancer.

The CDR3 sequence: CASILQGATEAFF. Here the CDR3 DNA reads TGTGCCAGTATACTACAGGGGGCCACTGAAGCTTTCTTT. The chain has TRBV19 and TRBJ1-1; 9 positions agree with TRBD1. V shed 7 bases and J 4 bases; nucleotides not matched to a gene: 4. There are 13 residues in the CDR3. CDR1 LNHDA and CDR2 SQIVND come from the germline V gene (reference sequence).